Below, 22 T cell receptor beta chains from the same sample are listed, as sequenced in a study of T-cell reconstitution after alpha-beta-depleted transplantation in children. Preparing the TCRbeta library involved the use of unique molecular identifiers. One entry per CDR3 protein results from TCRdb running MiXCR on the PCR reads. The data show about 610,000 distinct CDR3 sequences, roughly a quarter seen once. The sequenced sample was PBMCs, obtained before TCRalphabeta/CD19-depleted stem cell transplant. Receptor source: a boy under two years old with Wiskott-Aldrich syndrome, due to receive a stem cell transplant.

This clonotype was detected a few times. V gene TRBV9 combines with J gene TRBJ2-1; 9 positions match TRBD2. The CDR3 runs to 14 residues. The junction had 4 bases not matched to a gene; V was cut back by 0 bases and J by 9 bases. Germline V CDR1 and CDR2: SGDLS, YYNGEE. Here the CDR3 DNA reads TGTGCCAGCAGCGTAGCTGTACTAGCGGGTGAGCAGTTCTTC. This encodes CASSVAVLAGEQFF.

The rearrangement links TRBV7-2 to TRBJ1-5; D is unclear. The germline V gene has CDR1 SGHTA and CDR2 FQGNSA. Trimming cost V 6 bases and J 4 bases, with 10 bases left between them. The CDR3 has 13 amino acids. CDR3 sequence: CASSVRLNQPQHF. In DNA, the CDR3 is TGTGCCAGCAGTGTCAGGTTAAATCAGCCCCAGCATTTT.

V gene TRBV5-1 combines with J gene TRBJ2-3, with 7 positions matching TRBD1. The CDR3 sequence is 14 residues long. Trimming removed 2 bases from V and 5 bases from J; junction bases left unmatched: 5. Germline lookup yields CDR1 SGHRS and CDR2 YFSETQ. The chain's CDR3 is CASSFGTALDTQYF. DNA for the CDR3: TGCGCCAGCAGCTTTGGGACAGCTCTAGATACGCAGTATTTT.

The chain recombines TRBV5-1 with TRBJ2-3, with D unresolved. V lost 1 base and J 3 bases, leaving 3 bases between the germline ends. The CDR3 has 12 amino acids. Per germline, CDR1 SGHRS and CDR2 YFSETQ. The CDR3 region has the DNA TGCGCCAGCAGCTTGCAAACAGATACGCAGTATTTT. Its translation: CASSLQTDTQYF.

The chain has TRBV24-1 and TRBJ1-2; 8 bases agree with TRBD1. Germline CDR1 reads KGHDR; CDR2 reads SFDVKD. This CDR3 is 13 amino acids long. Trimming took 3 bases from V and 6 from J; bases not matched to a gene: 2. CDR3: CATSDDRGHGYTF. The CDR3 DNA reads as TGTGCCACCAGTGATGACAGGGGCCATGGCTACACCTTC.

The chain carries TRBV12-3 or TRBV12-4 and TRBJ2-1; 10 positions match TRBD1. CDR3 length equals 15 residues. The V gene end was trimmed by 6 bases and the J gene end by 2 bases; junction bases not matched to a gene: 4. The CDR3 sequence is CASSSGTGAYNEQFF. In DNA form, the CDR3 reads TGTGCCAGCAGCTCCGGGACAGGGGCCTACAATGAGCAGTTCTTC.

This clonotype occurred a few times. The genes are TRBV4-1 and TRBJ2-7; TRBD2 agrees at 8 bases. Germline V gene data show CDR1 as MGHRA and CDR2 as YSYEKL. V trimming: 1 base; J trimming: 0 bases; junction bases outside the gene matches: 8. This CDR3 has 17 amino acids. The CDR3 sequence: CASSQGEFSGISYEQYF. The CDR3 DNA follows: TGCGCCAGCAGCCAAGGAGAGTTTAGCGGGATCTCCTACGAGCAGTACTTC.

The CDR3 bases are TGTGCCACCCGATCCGGGGTTGGGGATGAGCAGTTCTTC. Its translation: CATRSGVGDEQFF. The V call is TRBV19, the J call TRBJ2-1; D is perhaps TRBD2 (5 bases). Trimming removed 10 bases at V and 8 bases at J, with 18 bases between. Germline-derived CDR1 and CDR2 are LNHDA and SQIVND (reference sequence). CDR3 length equals 13 residues. The whole variable domain, remainder taken from reference TRBV19 and TRBJ2-1, is DGGITQSPKYLFRKEGQNVTLSCEQNLNHDAMYWYRQDPGQGLRLIYYSQIVNDFQKGDIAEGYSVSREKKESFPLTVTSAQKNPTAFYLCATRSGVGDEQFFGPGTRLTVL.

This clonotype was counted only a few times. V and J are TRBV5-1 and TRBJ2-5; maybe TRBD2 (5 bases). Germline values: CDR1 SGHRS, CDR2 YFSETQ. V shed 3 bases and J shed 0 bases, with 9 bases lying between them. This CDR3 spans 14 amino acids. Here the CDR3 reads CASSWAGNQETQYF. The CDR3 nucleotides read TGCGCCAGCAGCTGGGCCGGGAACCAAGAGACCCAGTACTTC.

The chain links TRBV12-3 or TRBV12-4 to TRBJ2-5; no clear D gene. The CDR3 runs to 13 residues. The V end was cut by 2 bases, the J end by 4 bases, with 8 bases between. CDR3 amino acids: CASSLRFGETQYF. CDR3 sequence (DNA): TGTGCCAGCAGTTTAAGGTTTGGAGAGACCCAGTACTTC.

This clonotype was counted only a few times. The chain carries TRBV12-3 or TRBV12-4 and TRBJ2-1; 8 bases agree with TRBD2. Unmatched junction bases numbered 6, after V lost 6 bases and J lost 8 bases. This CDR3 is built from 13 residues. CDR3: CASRPSGSYEQFF. Here the CDR3 DNA reads TGTGCCAGCAGACCCAGCGGGAGTTATGAGCAGTTCTTC.

The gene calls are TRBV7-2 and TRBJ2-2; D tentatively fits TRBD1 or TRBD2 (5 bases each). Deletions cut 3 bases from V and 5 bases from J, with 19 bases between. Per the germline V gene, CDR1 is SGHTA and CDR2 is FQGNSA. This CDR3 spans 17 amino acids. The CDR3 loop reads CASSFGTGYGGTGELFF. For the CDR3, the DNA is TGTGCCAGCAGCTTCGGGACCGGCTATGGGGGTACCGGGGAGCTGTTTTTT.

The V and J genes are TRBV3-1 and TRBJ2-1; 10 bases match TRBD2. The CDR3 sequence is 15 residues long. The V gene's germline CDR1 is LGHDT and CDR2 YNNKEL (reference sequence). V shed 6 bases, J shed 9 bases, and the junction held 11 bases outside the gene matches. CDR3 in amino acids: CASSKASGRLGEQFF. The CDR3 nucleotides are TGTGCCAGCAGTAAAGCTAGCGGGAGATTGGGTGAGCAGTTCTTC.

The V gene is TRBV4-1, the J gene TRBJ2-2, with D possibly matching TRBD1 (5 bases). The CDR3 has 18 residues. Trimming shortened V by 0 bases and J by 0 bases, and 14 bases separated the two germline ends. Germline-derived CDR1 and CDR2 are MGHRA and YSYEKL. The CDR3: CASSQDNGRAANTGELFF. Written as DNA, the CDR3 is TGCGCCAGCAGCCAAGATAATGGCAGGGCCGCGAACACCGGGGAGCTGTTTTTT.

The chain carries TRBV5-1 and TRBJ2-5; TRBD1 matches 9 bases. V trimming: 1 base; J trimming: 4 bases; junction bases outside the gene matches: 8. The CDR3 length is 16 residues. CDR1 is SGHRS and CDR2 is YFSETQ in the germline V gene. CDR3 loop: CASSLSLTGGLETQYF. CDR3 nucleotide sequence: TGCGCCAGCAGCTTGAGCCTGACAGGGGGGCTAGAGACCCAGTACTTC.

This clonotype has just one count. One junction end disagrees with the germline gene, perhaps due to a read error. The chain couples TRBV7-2 to TRBJ2-5, with 12 nucleotides matching TRBD2. The CDR3 has 17 amino acids. The germline V gene has CDR1 SGHTA and CDR2 FQGNSA. CDR3 in DNA: TGTGCCACCAGCTTTGTCCCTAGCGGGAGGGGGCAAGAGACCCAGTACTTC. As protein: CATSFVPSGRGQETQYF.

The chain carries TRBV4-1 and TRBJ1-2; D is unresolved. The V gene lost 4 bases and the J gene lost 8 bases, with 17 bases spanning the gap. The germline V gene encodes CDR1 MGHRA and CDR2 YSYEKL. This CDR3 is 14 amino acids long. This CDR3 reads CASSPTVVREGYTF. The CDR3 DNA is TGCGCCAGCAGCCCGACTGTAGTAAGGGAGGGCTACACCTTC.

The chain couples TRBV20-1 to TRBJ2-7; D is perhaps TRBD2 (7 bases). This CDR3 contains 14 residues. V was cut by 5 bases and J by 0 bases, with 14 bases left in between. CDR1 is DFQATT and CDR2 is SNEGSKA in the germline V gene (reference sequence). Here the CDR3 DNA reads TGCAGTGCTTGGAAAGGGGGGGTCTCCTACGAGCAGTACTTC. This translates into CSAWKGGVSYEQYF.

This clonotype showed up just a few times. This chain uses TRBV10-3 with TRBJ2-1; TRBD1 or TRBD2 may be the D gene (5 bases each). V was shortened by 8 bases and J by 5 bases, with 10 bases between the two germline ends. The germline CDR1 and CDR2 sequences are ENHRY and SYGVKD. The CDR3 contains 12 residues. In DNA form, the CDR3 reads TGTGCCATCCGGGACCTCCACAATGAGCAGTTCTTC. As protein: CAIRDLHNEQFF.

The rearrangement links TRBV6-1 to TRBJ2-1, with D uncertain. V dropped 6 bases and J dropped 0 bases, with 12 bases sitting between them. CDR1 and CDR2 from the germline V gene are MNHNS and SASEGT. CDR3 length equals 15 residues. DNA for the CDR3: TGTGCCAGCAGGACTGGCGGCCTCTCCTACAATGAGCAGTTCTTC. It yields the protein CASRTGGLSYNEQFF.

This chain connects TRBV20-1 to TRBJ2-3; 8 nucleotides align to TRBD2. Trimming removed 1 base from V and 2 bases from J; junction bases left unmatched: 5. The CDR3 consists of 15 residues. Germline CDR1 is DFQATT and CDR2 is SNEGSKA (reference sequence). The DNA of the CDR3 is TGCAGTGCTAGAGTTCTAGCGGGTCCCACAGATACGCAGTATTTT. Its translation is CSARVLAGPTDTQYF.

The chain joins TRBV24-1 to TRBJ2-3; TRBD2 matches 12 bases. The CDR3 length is 16 residues. Germline trimming cut 4 bases from V and 2 bases from J; bases unmatched to any gene: 3. Germline V gives CDR1 KGHDR, CDR2 SFDVKD. The CDR3 is CATSEGLAGNTDTQYF. For the CDR3, the DNA is TGTGCCACCAGTGAAGGACTAGCGGGGAACACAGATACGCAGTATTTT.